This TCR beta chain is from a study of blood T cell repertoires in COVID-19. The overall study: Spain, Italy and the United States supplied samples that represented acute and convalescent COVID-19.

Sequencing was performed with immunoSEQ multiplex PCR; in TCRdb, only in-frame clones are kept and a portion is missing. The sample contains around 160,000 clones, 75% to 85% of which appear only once. V lost 7 bases to trimming and J lost 3 bases, with 28 bases between them. CDR1 is MDHEN, CDR2 SYDVKM, per germline. This CDR3 has 19 residues. This clone has at least ten counts. Sequenced sample: peripheral blood. The origin of this receptor is a man in his sixties with active or convalescent COVID-19. The V and J genes are TRBV28 and TRBJ2-1; D not resolved. The CDR3 DNA sequence: TGTGCCAGCAAACGCAGCGATCCTACGAGACTTTTGAGCTACAATGAGCAGTTCTTC. Its protein is CASKRSDPTRLLSYNEQFF. The complete variable domain, with remaining parts taken from reference TRBV28 and TRBJ2-1, reads DVKVTQSSRYLVKRTGEKVFLECVQDMDHENMFWYRQDPGLGLRLIYFSYDVKMKEKGDIPEGYSVSREKKERFSLILESASTNQTSMYLCASKRSDPTRLLSYNEQFFGPGTRLTVL.